The 32 T cell receptor beta chains listed next were all sequenced from one sample in a study of blood T cell repertoires in COVID-19. Assay: immunoSEQ multiplex PCR; the TCRdb copy retains only in-frame clones and omits some. Here the sample spans 200,000 or so clones, roughly 80% being singletons. Sequences were obtained from peripheral blood. The receptors shown here come from a woman aged 25 to 39 with acute or convalescent COVID-19.

This chain connects TRBV18 to TRBJ1-4; 9 bases line up with TRBD1. This CDR3 has 16 amino acids. Losses at the gene ends were 1 base for V and 7 bases for J; bases not matched to a gene: 7. Looked up from germline, CDR1 is KGHSH and CDR2 is LQKENI. The DNA for the CDR3 is TGTGCCAGCTCACCACTGTCCGGGACAGGGTCTGAAAAACTGTTTTTT. Amino acid sequence: CASSPLSGTGSEKLFF.

The chain joins TRBV3-1 (or the pseudogene TRBV3-2) to TRBJ1-6, with D possibly TRBD1 on 6 matching bases. Per germline, CDR1 LGHDT and CDR2 YNNKEL (reference sequence). The CDR3 is 15 residues long. V was shortened by 4 bases and J by 4 bases, with 11 bases between the two germline ends. DNA of the CDR3: TGTGCCAGCAGCCTAACGGACAGTTATAATTCACCCCTCCACTTT. Residues: CASSLTDSYNSPLHF.

The V and J genes are TRBV7-9 and TRBJ1-2; a weak D match, TRBD1 (5 bases). This CDR3 comprises 14 residues. Between the trimmed V and J ends, which lost 2 bases and 8 bases, there was a span of 15 bases. Looked up from germline, CDR1 is SEHNR and CDR2 is FQNEAQ (reference sequence). Written as DNA, the CDR3 is TGTGCCAGCAGCTTAAGTCCCCCCGCAGGGGGCTACACCTTC. Translation: CASSLSPPAGGYTF. The complete variable domain, with remaining parts taken from reference TRBV7-9 and TRBJ1-2, reads DTGVSQNPRHKITKRGQNVTFRCDPISEHNRLYWYRQTLGQGPEFLTYFQNEAQLEKSRLLSDRFSAERPKGSFSTLEIQRTEQGDSAMYLCASSLSPPAGGYTFGSGTRLTVV.

This clone came up once. The rearrangement joins TRBV4-3 to TRBJ1-3, with 8 bases fitting TRBD1. With 9 bases clipped from V and 3 bases from J, the junction kept 10 bases outside the gene matches. The CDR3 length is 15 residues. CDR1 and CDR2 (germline): LGHNA, YSLEER. CDR3 loop: CASYRGLEGGNTIYF. The CDR3 nucleotides read TGCGCCAGTTACAGGGGGTTGGAAGGTGGAAACACCATATATTTT.

The chain combines TRBV24-1 with TRBJ2-2, with D tentatively TRBD1 (6 bases). Per germline, CDR1 KGHDR and CDR2 SFDVKD. The CDR3 spans 14 residues. V shed 7 bases and J shed 3 bases, with 11 bases lying between them. The CDR3 bases are TGTGCCACCAGAGGGGGTACGCACACCGGGGAGCTGTTTTTT. Translation gives CATRGGTHTGELFF.

The rearrangement uses TRBV29-1 and TRBJ2-7; D is ambiguous. CDR3 length: 12 residues. Between the trimmed V and J ends, which lost 1 base and 5 bases, there was a span of 9 bases. CDR1 and CDR2 from the germline V gene are SQVTM and ANQGSEA. This CDR3 reads CSVEGASNEQYF. The CDR3 nucleotides read TGCAGCGTTGAAGGAGCTTCCAACGAGCAGTACTTC.

This clone showed up just a few times. The rearrangement uses TRBV29-1 and TRBJ1-2, with TRBD1 identical over 8 bases. The germline V gene has CDR1 SQVTM and CDR2 ANQGSEA. V trimming: 7 bases; J trimming: 3 bases; junction bases outside the gene matches: 13. This CDR3 has 15 residues. The CDR3 reads CSAELPGGSDYGYTF. Written as DNA, the CDR3 is TGCAGCGCCGAGTTACCAGGGGGCTCCGACTATGGCTACACCTTC.

The genes are TRBV7-6 and TRBJ2-7, with 10 bases aligning to TRBD2. CDR1 and CDR2 (germline): SGHVS, FNYEAQ. After removal of 4 bases from V and 3 bases from J, the junction contained 6 bases not matched to a gene. The CDR3 length is 15 residues. The CDR3 region has the DNA TGTGCCAGCAGCTCGCGACTAGCGGGCTTCTACGAGCAGTACTTC. The encoded protein is CASSSRLAGFYEQYF.

The rearrangement links TRBV19 to TRBJ1-1, with D uncertain. The CDR3 is 11 amino acids. V lost 6 bases to trimming and J lost 8 bases, with 10 bases between them. Germline assignment: CDR1 LNHDA and CDR2 SQIVND (reference sequence). CDR3 in amino acids: CASRSGAEAFF. CDR3 nucleotides: TGTGCCAGTAGGTCGGGTGCAGAAGCTTTCTTT.

With regard to this clone: A junction boundary mismatches the germline segment, possibly from a read error. This chain joins TRBV2 and TRBJ2-1, with 7 bases aligning to TRBD1. Germline values: CDR1 SNHLY, CDR2 FYNNEI. This CDR3 comprises 13 residues. CDR3 nucleotides: TGTGCCCGCAGACGAGACAGGGCCGATGAGCAGTTCTTC. Amino acid sequence: CARRRDRADEQFF. Full variable domain (rest looked up from reference TRBV2 and TRBJ2-1): EPEVTQTPSHQVTQMGQEVILRCVPISNHLYFYWYRQILGQKVEFLVSFYNNEISEKSEIFDDQFSVERPDGSNFTLKIRSTKLEDSAMYFCARRRDRADEQFFGPGTRLTVL.

A few counts support this clone. The chain carries TRBV9 and TRBJ2-3; maybe TRBD2 (6 bases). The CDR3 contains 18 residues. Germline V gene data show CDR1 as SGDLS and CDR2 as YYNGEE. V was clipped by 1 base and J by 1 base, with 19 bases between them. For the CDR3, the DNA is TGTGCCAGCAGCGTACCGGGGGATGCTGCCCGACGCACAGATACGCAGTATTTT. Residues: CASSVPGDAARRTDTQYF. Complete variable domain (other parts from reference TRBV9 and TRBJ2-3): DSGVTQTPKHLITATGQRVTLRCSPRSGDLSVYWYQQSLDQGLQFLIQYYNGEERAKGNILERFSAQQFPDLHSELNLSSLELGDSALYFCASSVPGDAARRTDTQYFGPGTRLTVL.

This chain joins TRBV9 and TRBJ2-3; D is unresolved. This CDR3 has 15 residues. The V gene's germline CDR1 is SGDLS and CDR2 YYNGEE. Trimming took off 4 bases at V and 0 bases at J, with 12 bases between the two ends. The CDR3, as DNA: TGTGCCAGCAGCCCCCCTTCTGTTAGCACAGATACGCAGTATTTT. This gives the protein CASSPPSVSTDTQYF. Complete variable domain (other parts from reference TRBV9 and TRBJ2-3): DSGVTQTPKHLITATGQRVTLRCSPRSGDLSVYWYQQSLDQGLQFLIQYYNGEERAKGNILERFSAQQFPDLHSELNLSSLELGDSALYFCASSPPSVSTDTQYFGPGTRLTVL.

The rearrangement links TRBV7-7 to TRBJ2-1; 12 bases map to TRBD2. Germline-derived CDR1 and CDR2 are SSHAT and FNYEAQ (reference sequence). J gave up 6 bases and V 5 bases, and 5 bases lay outside the gene matches. The CDR3 contains 15 residues. The CDR3 here is CASSLGLAGSNEQFF. CDR3 DNA sequence: TGTGCCAGCAGCCTAGGACTAGCGGGGTCCAATGAGCAGTTCTTC.

V usage is TRBV5-4 and J usage is TRBJ2-3; the D gene is possibly TRBD2 (7 bases). The germline V gene encodes CDR1 SGHNT and CDR2 YYREEE (reference sequence). V was shortened by 0 bases and J by 4 bases, with 12 bases between the two germline ends. This CDR3 has 15 amino acids. The CDR3 DNA follows: TGTGCCAGCAGCTTGGCCGGGGGGCTGGCAGATACGCAGTATTTT. It codes for CASSLAGGLADTQYF.

V gene TRBV7-9 combines with J gene TRBJ1-3; D is ambiguous. Trimming took off 4 bases at V and 6 bases at J, with 10 bases between the two ends. CDR3 length equals 13 residues. CDR1 and CDR2 from the germline V gene are SEHNR and FQNEAQ (reference sequence). Here the CDR3 DNA reads TGTGCCAGCAGCTCTTCCCCAGAAAACACCATATATTTT. It is translated as CASSSSPENTIYF.

This clone appeared a few times. The V and J genes are TRBV5-1 and TRBJ1-5, with D perhaps matching TRBD1 (6 bases). Trimming shortened V by 3 bases and J by 2 bases, and 12 bases separated the two germline ends. The CDR3 runs to 15 residues. Germline V lookup: CDR1 SGHRS, CDR2 YFSETQ. CDR3 protein: CASSSGESGNQPQHF. The CDR3 DNA sequence: TGCGCCAGCAGCTCAGGGGAGAGTGGCAATCAGCCCCAGCATTTT.

This chain uses TRBV7-9 with TRBJ1-4; D is unresolved. This CDR3 is built from 14 residues. From germline, CDR1 is SEHNR and CDR2 FQNEAQ (reference sequence). Trimming removed 5 bases at V and 7 bases at J, with 14 bases between. CDR3 in amino acids: CASSPQINPEKLFF. The CDR3 DNA reads TGTGCCAGCAGCCCTCAGATTAACCCTGAAAAACTGTTTTTT.

The chain is built from TRBV2 and TRBJ1-2; D is ambiguous. V lost 4 bases and J lost 3, with 18 bases in between. The CDR3 spans 16 residues. Germline V gives CDR1 SNHLY, CDR2 FYNNEI. CDR3 residues: CASSGPGAPLDYGYTF. CDR3 DNA sequence: TGTGCCAGCAGTGGACCGGGTGCCCCCTTGGACTATGGCTACACCTTC.

This chain joins TRBV19 and TRBJ1-2; D is undetermined. Germline V gene data show CDR1 as LNHDA and CDR2 as SQIVND (reference sequence). The CDR3 loop spans 16 amino acids. Trimming shortened V by 5 bases and J by 6 bases, and 22 bases separated the two germline ends. The CDR3: CASSPRWKGETDGYTF. The CDR3 DNA is TGTGCCAGTAGTCCACGGTGGAAGGGAGAGACGGATGGCTACACCTTC.

The chain recombines TRBV7-9 with TRBJ2-3; 7 bases align to TRBD2. This CDR3 contains 15 residues. Losses at the gene ends were 1 base for V and 3 bases for J; bases not matched to a gene: 4. The germline CDR1 and CDR2 sequences are SEHNR and FQNEAQ (reference sequence). The CDR3 sequence: CASSLGLAETDTQYF. CDR3 bases: TGTGCCAGCAGCTTAGGGCTAGCGGAAACAGATACGCAGTATTTT. Supplemented by reference TRBV7-9 and TRBJ2-3, the full variable domain reads DTGVSQNPRHKITKRGQNVTFRCDPISEHNRLYWYRQTLGQGPEFLTYFQNEAQLEKSRLLSDRFSAERPKGSFSTLEIQRTEQGDSAMYLCASSLGLAETDTQYFGPGTRLTVL.

Here the CDR3 reads CASSPEPTGAYEQYF. For the CDR3, the DNA is TGTGCCAGCAGTCCGGAACCTACAGGTGCCTACGAGCAGTACTTC. The chain couples TRBV27 to TRBJ2-7; TRBD1 might be the D (5 bases). V was trimmed by 5 bases and J by 2 bases, leaving 16 bases between them. Germline CDR1 reads MNHEY; CDR2 reads SMNVEV (reference sequence). This CDR3 has 15 amino acids.

The V and J genes are TRBV5-1 and TRBJ2-1, with TRBD2 matching 9 bases. The ends lost 4 bases at V and 5 bases at J; junction bases unmatched: 7. Germline CDR1 and CDR2: SGHRS and YFSETQ. The length of the CDR3 is 15 residues. CDR3 DNA sequence: TGCGCCAGCAGCCCGACTAGCGGTGGTCACAATGAGCAGTTCTTC. It yields the protein CASSPTSGGHNEQFF.

The J gene is TRBJ2-1, the V gene TRBV19, with TRBD2 identical over 8 bases. The CDR3 extends over 16 amino acids. The germline V gene has CDR1 LNHDA and CDR2 SQIVND (reference sequence). Germline trimming cut 5 bases from V and 0 bases from J; bases unmatched to any gene: 6. In nucleotides, the CDR3 is TGTGCCAGTAGTCCATACAGCGGGAGCTCCTACAATGAGCAGTTCTTC. Residues: CASSPYSGSSYNEQFF.

V usage is TRBV28 and J usage is TRBJ2-7; the match to TRBD1 covers 8 bases. The germline V gene encodes CDR1 MDHEN and CDR2 SYDVKM. This CDR3 spans 19 amino acids. With V trimmed by 7 bases and J by 1 base, 21 bases remained unmatched. CDR3 residues: CASTKGQGAGFPGSYEQYF. The CDR3 DNA reads as TGTGCCAGCACCAAGGGTCAGGGGGCCGGTTTCCCGGGGTCCTACGAGCAGTACTTC.

V and J are TRBV2 and TRBJ1-2, with 8 bases that match TRBD1. Germline assignment: CDR1 SNHLY and CDR2 FYNNEI. The CDR3 has 12 amino acids. J lost 6 bases, V lost 10 bases, and 7 bases had no gene match. The CDR3 loop is CAIPTGEDGYTF. The DNA for the CDR3 is TGTGCCATCCCGACAGGGGAAGATGGCTACACCTTC.

The chain employs TRBV19 and TRBJ1-2, with 9 positions matching TRBD1. V shed 3 bases, J shed 7 bases, and the junction held 9 bases outside the gene matches. CDR3 length: 15 amino acids. The germline gives CDR1 LNHDA, CDR2 SQIVND (reference sequence). In nucleotides, the CDR3 is TGTGCCAGTAGTATTTTTCCGACAGGGGGACTTGGCTACACCTTC. Amino acid sequence: CASSIFPTGGLGYTF.

V gene TRBV5-5 combines with J gene TRBJ2-1; TRBD1 matches 9 bases. Trimming cost V 4 bases and J 0 bases; bases outside gene matches: 5. The CDR3 has 16 residues. Germline values: CDR1 SGHKS, CDR2 YYEKEE (reference sequence). CDR3 protein: CASSGGTGSSYNEQFF. CDR3 nucleotide sequence: TGTGCCAGCAGCGGGGGGACAGGGAGCTCCTACAATGAGCAGTTCTTC.

The chain joins TRBV13 to TRBJ2-1, with 9 bases identical to TRBD2. The germline gives CDR1 PRHDT, CDR2 FYEKMQ (reference sequence). This CDR3 comprises 18 residues. V lost 4 bases and J lost 0; bases outside the gene matches: 10. The CDR3 loop is CASSSRGSGGHSYNEQFF. CDR3 coding DNA: TGTGCCAGCAGCTCCCGAGGGAGCGGGGGGCACTCCTACAATGAGCAGTTCTTC. The complete variable domain, with remaining parts taken from reference TRBV13 and TRBJ2-1, reads AAGVIQSPRHLIKEKRETATLKCYPIPRHDTVYWYQQGPGQDPQFLISFYEKMQSDKGSIPDRFSAQQFSDYHSELNMSSLELGDSALYFCASSSRGSGGHSYNEQFFGPGTRLTVL.

This clone was recorded a few times. This rearrangement joins TRBV5-1 to TRBJ1-2, with D possibly matching TRBD1 (6 bases). The CDR3 is 12 amino acids. Trimming removed 4 bases from V and 6 bases from J, with 10 bases in between. CDR1 SGHRS and CDR2 YFSETQ come from the germline V gene. The CDR3 DNA sequence: TGCGCCAGCAGCCATTCAGGGGATGGCTACACCTTC. It specifies CASSHSGDGYTF.

A few counts support this clone. The genes are TRBV30 and TRBJ1-1; D possibly corresponds to TRBD1 (5 bases). V lost 0 bases to trimming and J lost 2 bases, with 7 bases between them. The CDR3 sequence is 13 residues long. The germline CDR1 and CDR2 sequences are GTSNPN and SVGIG (reference sequence). The CDR3, as DNA: TGTGCCTGGAGTGTACAGGTCAACACTGAAGCTTTCTTT. Protein sequence: CAWSVQVNTEAFF.

This clone was found a few times. The chain uses TRBV5-1 and TRBJ1-1, with D perhaps TRBD1 (6 bases). CDR1 and CDR2 from the germline V gene are SGHRS and YFSETQ. CDR3 size: 15 residues. V lost 3 bases and J 6 bases, leaving 18 bases between the germline ends. CDR3 sequence: CASSSQQGGTAEAFF. The CDR3 DNA sequence: TGCGCCAGCAGCTCCCAACAGGGAGGGACGGCTGAAGCTTTCTTT.

Comment on this clone: One junction end disagrees with the germline gene, perhaps due to a read error. This chain uses TRBV28 with TRBJ1-2; no clear D gene. The CDR3 runs to 8 residues. From germline, CDR1 is MDHEN and CDR2 SYDVKM. Here the CDR3 reads CAKIKLAF. The CDR3 bases are TGTGCCAAGATCAAACTCGCCTTC.